One sample yielded the 12 T cell receptor beta chains listed below, sequenced in a study of shared clonotypes between healthy human individuals. Here immunoSEQ multiplex PCR was the method, and the copy in TCRdb shows in-frame clones only, minus some. The repertoire holds roughly 2.2 million clones, with around 93% as singletons. The specimen was naive CD4+ T cells from PBMCs. Subset in this sample: CD45RA+ positively selected. All receptors come from a man between 18 and 29 years old in good health. Some clones in this sample may be carry-over from other donors' samples.

The chain employs TRBV28 and TRBJ2-7, with 7 nucleotides matching TRBD2. Unmatched junction bases numbered 16, after V lost 5 bases and J lost 6 bases. The germline V gene has CDR1 MDHEN and CDR2 SYDVKM. CDR3 length: 16 residues. The CDR3 spells CASSGAHSSGGGEQYF. CDR3 nucleotide sequence: TGTGCCAGCAGTGGGGCCCACTCGTCGGGGGGAGGCGAGCAGTACTTC.

Points on this clone: Within the sample, other DNA sequences also encode this same CDR3. The V gene is TRBV9, the J gene TRBJ2-3; D gene ambiguous. V was shortened by 0 bases and J by 6 bases, with 8 bases between the two germline ends. CDR1 is SGDLS, CDR2 YYNGEE, per germline. This CDR3 region has 13 residues. The DNA for the CDR3 is TGTGCCAGCAGCGTAGAAGCAACCGATACGCAGTATTTT. Its translation: CASSVEATDTQYF.

The chain recombines TRBV11-2 with TRBJ1-5, with 7 bases aligning to TRBD1. The length of the CDR3 is 16 residues. With 5 bases clipped from V and 5 bases from J, the junction kept 12 bases outside the gene matches. Germline V gene lookup returns CDR1 SGHAT and CDR2 FQNNGV. The chain's CDR3 is CASSPRGQPRDQPQHF. DNA for the CDR3: TGTGCCAGCAGCCCAAGGGGACAGCCACGGGATCAGCCCCAGCATTTT.

The V call is TRBV2, the J call TRBJ2-3; D perhaps matches TRBD2 (5 bases). The germline gives CDR1 SNHLY, CDR2 FYNNEI. The CDR3 is made up of 16 amino acids. V was clipped by 3 bases and J by 0 bases, with 13 bases between them. Here the CDR3 DNA reads TGTGCCAGCAGTGAGGAACTAGTTCCTAGCACAGATACGCAGTATTTT. Its protein product is CASSEELVPSTDTQYF.

The genes are TRBV7-2 and TRBJ2-7; D remains unclear. This CDR3 region has 15 residues. Germline CDR1 reads SGHTA; CDR2 reads FQGNSA. Trimming removed 1 base from V and 3 bases from J, with 13 bases in between. The CDR3 sequence is CASSLGHPPNYEQYF. The CDR3, as DNA: TGTGCCAGCAGCTTAGGACACCCCCCAAACTACGAGCAGTACTTC.

The chain joins TRBV7-9 to TRBJ2-3; no definite D call. V was trimmed by 0 bases and J by 0 bases, leaving 4 bases between them. The CDR3 covers 14 residues. CDR1 SEHNR and CDR2 FQNEAQ come from the germline V gene (reference sequence). The CDR3 sequence: CASSLADSTDTQYF. The CDR3 region has the DNA TGTGCCAGCAGCTTAGCCGACAGCACAGATACGCAGTATTTT.

The chain employs TRBV5-1 and TRBJ2-3; D unclear. Trimming took 4 bases from V and 2 from J, leaving 8 bases between them. This CDR3 is built from 13 residues. Per germline, CDR1 SGHRS and CDR2 YFSETQ. CDR3 nucleotide sequence: TGCGCCAGCAGCGACCCGGCCACAGATACGCAGTATTTT. As protein: CASSDPATDTQYF.

This chain uses TRBV4-1 with TRBJ2-5; 8 bases line up with TRBD2. CDR3 length equals 15 residues. Germline CDR1 and CDR2: MGHRA and YSYEKL. V lost 3 bases to trimming and J lost 4 bases; unmatched junction nucleotides: 7. The CDR3 reads CASSQQGTRTETQYF. CDR3 DNA sequence: TGCGCCAGCAGCCAGCAAGGGACTAGGACAGAGACCCAGTACTTC.

The V call is TRBV29-1, the J call TRBJ1-1; D is undetermined. Looked up from germline, CDR1 is SQVTM and CDR2 is ANQGSEA. This CDR3 contains 12 residues. Deletions cut 7 bases from V and 0 bases from J, with 9 bases between. This CDR3 reads CSGSNVNTEAFF. The CDR3 nucleotides are TGCAGCGGCTCGAATGTGAACACTGAAGCTTTCTTT.

The chain carries TRBV2 and TRBJ1-5, with TRBD1 matching over 8 bases. The germline CDR1 and CDR2 sequences are SNHLY and FYNNEI. The trim removed 5 bases at V and 7 bases at J, leaving 7 bases unmatched. The CDR3 is 14 amino acids. CDR3 in amino acids: CASSNQGAGQPQHF. For the CDR3, the DNA is TGTGCCAGCAGTAATCAGGGGGCGGGGCAGCCCCAGCATTTT.

The chain combines TRBV30 with TRBJ1-2, with unresolved D. CDR3 size: 12 residues. Trimming removed 2 bases at V and 9 bases at J, with 13 bases between. Germline V gives CDR1 GTSNPN, CDR2 SVGIG (reference sequence). The CDR3 region has the DNA TGTGCCTGGAGTCACACCTCACCCAGCTACACCTTC. Translating gives CAWSHTSPSYTF.

V is TRBV19 and J is TRBJ1-1; tentatively, D is TRBD1 (6 bases). This CDR3 is built from 16 residues. With 2 bases removed from V and 1 base from J, the gap between germline ends came to 14 bases. Germline V gene sequence: CDR1 LNHDA, CDR2 SQIVND (reference sequence). The CDR3 DNA is TGTGCCAGTAGTATAAGGACAGTCCAGGAGAACACTGAAGCTTTCTTT. Its protein product is CASSIRTVQENTEAFF. Using reference TRBV19 and TRBJ1-1 for the parts outside the CDR3, the full variable domain is DGGITQSPKYLFRKEGQNVTLSCEQNLNHDAMYWYRQDPGQGLRLIYYSQIVNDFQKGDIAEGYSVSREKKESFPLTVTSAQKNPTAFYLCASSIRTVQENTEAFFGQGTRLTVV.